These 23 T cell receptor beta chains came from one sample sequenced in a study of Tregs in tolerant kidney transplant recipients. The nonmyeloablative bone marrow transplants came from related graft donors, with transient mixed chimerism. Some clones are missing from TCRdb's copy, which holds only in-frame ones; the method was immunoSEQ multiplex PCR. The sample consists of roughly 52,000 clones, about nine tenths of them appearing once. The starting material was CD8+ T cells from blood (PBMCs), obtained 24 months after the transplant. The receptors here all came from a human patient who received a combined kidney and bone marrow transplant. These T cells may partly come from the graft donor.

The chain has TRBV19 and TRBJ2-7; 7 bases fit TRBD1. The V segment lost 10 bases and the J segment 6 bases; nucleotides outside the gene matches: 12. This CDR3 is 13 amino acids long. Germline V gives CDR1 LNHDA, CDR2 SQIVND (reference sequence). CDR3 amino acids: CAISGTVSSEQYF. CDR3 in DNA: TGTGCCATCTCCGGGACAGTATCATCCGAGCAGTACTTC.

V gene TRBV9 combines with J gene TRBJ1-3; TRBD1 matches 8 bases. Germline assignment: CDR1 SGDLS and CDR2 YYNGEE. The CDR3 has 17 residues. V lost 2 bases and J lost 3; bases outside the gene matches: 10. In DNA form, the CDR3 reads TGTGCCAGCAGCGTGCCTACTCAGGGGGCGAGTGGAAACACCATATATTTT. Translation gives CASSVPTQGASGNTIYF.

The V gene is TRBV2, the J gene TRBJ1-1, with TRBD1 matching 8 bases. There are 14 residues in the CDR3. CDR1 is SNHLY, CDR2 FYNNEI, per germline. With 7 bases clipped from V and 5 bases from J, the junction kept 9 bases outside the gene matches. Written as DNA, the CDR3 is TGTGCCAGCACTGCGGAGACAGGGGAGACTGAAGCTTTCTTT. It yields the protein CASTAETGETEAFF.

This chain joins TRBV27 and TRBJ2-7; no firm D call. V was shortened by 5 bases and J by 1 base, with 12 bases between the two germline ends. The CDR3 is 14 amino acids. The germline gives CDR1 MNHEY, CDR2 SMNVEV (reference sequence). Here the CDR3 DNA reads TGTGCCAGCAGTCTTTTAGCTAAGTCCTACGAGCAGTACTTC. Protein: CASSLLAKSYEQYF.

The chain carries TRBV6-5 and TRBJ2-5; 9 nucleotides match TRBD1. CDR3 length: 13 residues. V lost 6 bases, J lost 5 bases, and 4 bases stayed unmatched. The germline V gene encodes CDR1 MNHEY and CDR2 SVGAGI. The DNA for the CDR3 is TGTGCCAGCAGAAACAGGGGGCAGGAGACCCAGTACTTC. It codes for CASRNRGQETQYF.

This chain uses TRBV7-8 with TRBJ1-2, with D maybe TRBD1 (5 bases). Germline V gives CDR1 SGHVS, CDR2 FQNEAQ. Trimming removed 2 bases at V and 4 bases at J, with 14 bases between. There are 15 residues in the CDR3. The CDR3 DNA reads TGTGCCAGCAGCTTACAGGGTCCCTCCGGCTATGGCTACACCTTC. Protein: CASSLQGPSGYGYTF.

The V and J genes are TRBV9 and TRBJ2-2; D possibly corresponds to TRBD1 (7 bases). From germline, CDR1 is SGDLS and CDR2 YYNGEE. The CDR3 covers 15 residues. The V and J ends lost 3 bases and 5 bases respectively, with 14 bases between them. CDR3 DNA: TGTGCCAGCAGCGGCAGGGGGGAGGTGACCGGGGAGCTGTTTTTT. It codes for CASSGRGEVTGELFF. Full variable domain (missing parts from reference TRBV9 and TRBJ2-2): DSGVTQTPKHLITATGQRVTLRCSPRSGDLSVYWYQQSLDQGLQFLIQYYNGEERAKGNILERFSAQQFPDLHSELNLSSLELGDSALYFCASSGRGEVTGELFFGEGSRLTVL.

The CDR3 here is CATSRGGGRGYSNQPQHF. For the CDR3, the DNA is TGTGCCACCAGCAGGGGAGGAGGGAGGGGTTATAGCAATCAGCCCCAGCATTTT. The chain is built from TRBV15 and TRBJ1-5; tentative D call: TRBD1 (5 bases). The length of the CDR3 is 18 residues. The germline V gene has CDR1 LNHNV and CDR2 YYDKDF (reference sequence). Trimming removed 3 bases at V and 0 bases at J, with 18 bases between.

In this sample, this clone turned up once. The CDR3 DNA reads as TGTGCCAGCAGCGGGGGAGGGCCCTCCGAGACCCAGTACTTC. Protein product: CASSGGGPSETQYF. The chain couples TRBV9 to TRBJ2-5; 7 nucleotides match TRBD2. The CDR3 is 14 residues long. The germline V gene encodes CDR1 SGDLS and CDR2 YYNGEE. V shed 3 bases and J 5 bases; nucleotides not matched to a gene: 7.

V gene TRBV27 combines with J gene TRBJ2-5, with 8 nucleotides matching TRBD2. Germline loops: CDR1 MNHEY, CDR2 SMNVEV (reference sequence). The CDR3 loop spans 14 amino acids. V dropped 2 bases and J dropped 5; count of bases not matched to a gene: 4. CDR3 residues: CASSLVGGAETQYF. The CDR3 bases are TGTGCCAGCAGTTTAGTCGGGGGGGCGGAGACCCAGTACTTC.

V gene TRBV7-3 combines with J gene TRBJ1-2; D may be TRBD1 (6 bases). Trimming shortened V by 8 bases and J by 1 base, and 14 bases separated the two germline ends. Germline CDR1 reads SGHTA; CDR2 reads FQGTGA. The CDR3 covers 14 residues. The CDR3 is CASPKAGVNYGYTF. The CDR3 DNA reads as TGTGCCAGCCCGAAGGCAGGGGTTAACTATGGCTACACCTTC.

Here the CDR3 DNA reads TGTGCCAGCAGCCCAGACTCTGGGGCCAACGTCCTGACTTTC. Its protein product is CASSPDSGANVLTF. This chain connects TRBV7-6 to TRBJ2-6, with no clear D. Trimming took 5 bases from V and 0 from J, leaving 5 bases between them. The germline CDR1 and CDR2 sequences are SGHVS and FNYEAQ. The CDR3 is 14 residues long.

This sequence joins TRBV6-5 and TRBJ2-2, with D unresolved. The CDR3 spans 13 residues. CDR1 and CDR2 from the germline V gene are MNHEY and SVGAGI. V lost 2 bases and J 5 bases, leaving 6 bases between the germline ends. CDR3 sequence: CASSYVQTGELFF. CDR3 nucleotide sequence: TGTGCCAGCAGTTACGTCCAAACCGGGGAGCTGTTTTTT.

The V gene is TRBV19, the J gene TRBJ1-1; the D is unclear. Trimming removed 3 bases at V and 2 bases at J, with 7 bases between. The CDR3 runs to 13 residues. Germline values: CDR1 LNHDA, CDR2 SQIVND (reference sequence). CDR3 in DNA: TGTGCCAGTAGTATTCGTATTAACACTGAAGCTTTCTTT. Translation: CASSIRINTEAFF.

The gene calls are TRBV7-6 and TRBJ1-1, with D hard to call. Per the germline V gene, CDR1 is SGHVS and CDR2 is FNYEAQ. Trimming removed 0 bases at V and 7 bases at J, with 18 bases between. This CDR3 contains 16 residues. The CDR3 DNA reads TGTGCCAGCAGCTTAGCAACTTCTTCGAGGCCAAATGAAGCTTTCTTT. It codes for CASSLATSSRPNEAFF. Using reference TRBV7-6 and TRBJ1-1 for the parts outside the CDR3, the full variable domain is GAGVSQSPRYKVTKRGQDVALRCDPISGHVSLYWYRQALGQGPEFLTYFNYEAQQDKSGLPNDRFSAERPEGSISTLTIQRTEQRDSAMYRCASSLATSSRPNEAFFGQGTRLTVV.

This sequence joins TRBV7-6 and TRBJ2-1; TRBD1 might be the D (6 bases). The CDR3 has 13 residues. V was clipped by 5 bases and J by 5 bases, with 10 bases between them. The germline CDR1 and CDR2 sequences are SGHVS and FNYEAQ. CDR3 sequence: CASSLTGNNEQFF. CDR3 nucleotide sequence: TGTGCCAGCAGCCTTACAGGGAACAATGAGCAGTTCTTC.

The chain carries TRBV11-2 and TRBJ2-7; 9 bases fit TRBD1. The J segment lost 4 bases and the V segment lost 3 bases, leaving 7 bases of the junction unmatched. The CDR3 runs to 15 residues. The germline V gene encodes CDR1 SGHAT and CDR2 FQNNGV. CDR3 coding DNA: TGTGCCAGCAGCTTTCGACAGGGGGACAGTTACGAGCAGTACTTC. It is translated as CASSFRQGDSYEQYF.

This clone appeared once. The chain employs TRBV6-5 and TRBJ1-1; TRBD1 is a possible D gene (5 bases). Germline CDR1 reads MNHEY; CDR2 reads SVGAGI. V lost 4 bases and J 0 bases, leaving 9 bases between the germline ends. This CDR3 is built from 14 residues. CDR3 DNA: TGTGCCAGCAGTTGGGGCCAGATGAACACTGAAGCTTTCTTT. Its protein is CASSWGQMNTEAFF.

This chain uses TRBV4-3 with TRBJ2-7, with D tentatively TRBD1 (6 bases). The V end lost 4 bases, the J end lost 2 bases, and 15 bases lay between the germline ends. The CDR3 is 15 residues long. Germline V gene sequence: CDR1 LGHNA, CDR2 YSLEER. The CDR3 loop reads CASSPGVRGPYEQYF. CDR3 in DNA: TGCGCCAGCAGCCCAGGGGTGAGGGGCCCCTACGAGCAGTACTTC.

The chain combines TRBV7-9 with TRBJ2-7; 8 nucleotides align to TRBD1. CDR3 length: 18 residues. V lost 1 base to trimming and J lost 6 bases; unmatched junction nucleotides: 17. Germline values: CDR1 SEHNR, CDR2 FQNEAQ (reference sequence). The CDR3 sequence is CASSLGGWPGTGGFEQYF. CDR3 nucleotides: TGTGCCAGCAGCTTAGGAGGGTGGCCCGGGACAGGAGGGTTCGAGCAGTACTTC. Drawing the rest from reference TRBV7-9 and TRBJ2-7, the complete variable domain is DTGVSQNPRHKITKRGQNVTFRCDPISEHNRLYWYRQTLGQGPEFLTYFQNEAQLEKSRLLSDRFSAERPKGSFSTLEIQRTEQGDSAMYLCASSLGGWPGTGGFEQYFGPGTRLTVT.

This clone has a single count. The J gene is TRBJ2-7, the V gene TRBV11-1; TRBD1 matches at 10 bases. This CDR3 spans 14 amino acids. Germline V gene sequence: CDR1 SGHAT, CDR2 FQDESV (reference sequence). V lost 3 bases and J lost 6; bases outside the gene matches: 5. The CDR3 sequence is CASSLGQGRLEQYF. The CDR3 nucleotides read TGTGCCAGCAGCTTGGGACAGGGGAGGCTCGAGCAGTACTTC.

V is TRBV7-9 and J is TRBJ2-7; D might be TRBD1 (6 bases). The germline V gene encodes CDR1 SEHNR and CDR2 FQNEAQ (reference sequence). Trimming removed 5 bases at V and 7 bases at J, with 24 bases between. The CDR3 runs to 16 residues. Here the CDR3 DNA reads TGTGCCAGCAGCCAGGGATCACAGGGCAACACGGGGGAGCAGTACTTC. It yields the protein CASSQGSQGNTGEQYF.

The genes are TRBV28 and TRBJ2-2; 8 bases line up with TRBD2. The CDR3 contains 17 residues. After removal of 3 bases from V and 8 bases from J, the junction contained 14 bases not matched to a gene. Germline CDR1 and CDR2: MDHEN and SYDVKM. The CDR3 DNA reads as TGTGCCAGCAGTTTGGTCCCCGGGGGGGACCACGGGGGGGAGCTGTTTTTT. Its translation: CASSLVPGGDHGGELFF.